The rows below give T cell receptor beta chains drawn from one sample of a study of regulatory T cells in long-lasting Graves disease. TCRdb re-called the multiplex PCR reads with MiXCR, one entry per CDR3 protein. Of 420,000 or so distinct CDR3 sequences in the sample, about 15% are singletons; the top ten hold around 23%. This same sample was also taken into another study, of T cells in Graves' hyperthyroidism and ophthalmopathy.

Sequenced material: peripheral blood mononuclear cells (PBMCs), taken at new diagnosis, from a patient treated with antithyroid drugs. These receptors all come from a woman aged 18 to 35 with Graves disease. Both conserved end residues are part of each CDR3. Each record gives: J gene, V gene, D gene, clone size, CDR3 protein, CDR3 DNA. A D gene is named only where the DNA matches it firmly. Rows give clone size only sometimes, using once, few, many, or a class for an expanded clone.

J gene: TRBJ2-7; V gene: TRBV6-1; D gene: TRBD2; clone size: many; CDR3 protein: CASRATSGSYEQYF; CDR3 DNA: TGTGCCAGCAGGGCGACTAGCGGGTCCTACGAGCAGTACTTC
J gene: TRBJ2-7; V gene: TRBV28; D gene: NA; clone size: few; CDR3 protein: CASRTFRGTYEQYF; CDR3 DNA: TGTGCCAGCAGAACATTTAGGGGAACCTACGAGCAGTACTTC
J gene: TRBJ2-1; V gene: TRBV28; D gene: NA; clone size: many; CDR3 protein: CASSQKLFSYNEQFF; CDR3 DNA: TGTGCCAGCAGCCAAAAACTCTTCTCCTACAATGAGCAGTTCTTC
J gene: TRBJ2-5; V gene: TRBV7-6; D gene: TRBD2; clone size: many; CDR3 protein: CASSLLRAGVRQETQYF; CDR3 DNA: TGTGCCAGCAGCTTATTGCGAGCGGGAGTGAGGCAAGAGACCCAGTACTTC
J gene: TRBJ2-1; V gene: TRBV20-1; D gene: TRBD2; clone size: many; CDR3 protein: CSAKGLAVNEQFF; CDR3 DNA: TGCAGTGCTAAGGGACTAGCGGTCAATGAGCAGTTCTTC
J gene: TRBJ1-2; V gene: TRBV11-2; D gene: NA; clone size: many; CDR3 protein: CASSSWRGQGGYTF; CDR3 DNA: TGTGCCAGCAGCTCATGGCGCGGGCAGGGGGGCTACACCTTC
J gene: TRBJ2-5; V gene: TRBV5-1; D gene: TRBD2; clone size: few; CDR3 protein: CASSLEASGFQETQYF; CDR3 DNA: TGCGCCAGCAGCTTGGAGGCTAGCGGATTTCAAGAGACCCAGTACTTC
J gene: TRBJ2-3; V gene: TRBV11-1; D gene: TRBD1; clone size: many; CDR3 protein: CASSPGQRSTDTQYF; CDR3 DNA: TGTGCCAGCAGCCCGGGACAGAGGAGCACAGATACGCAGTATTTT
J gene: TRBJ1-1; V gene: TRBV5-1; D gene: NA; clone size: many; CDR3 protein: CASSGLGGNTEAFF; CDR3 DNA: TGCGCCAGCAGCGGGTTGGGGGGTAACACTGAAGCTTTCTTT
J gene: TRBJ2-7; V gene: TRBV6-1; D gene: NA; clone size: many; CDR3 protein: CASTSAGRSEQYF; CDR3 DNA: TGTGCCAGCACGTCGGCAGGACGAAGCGAGCAGTACTTC
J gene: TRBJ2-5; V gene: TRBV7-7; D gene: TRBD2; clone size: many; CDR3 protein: CASSLGPRTSGSLSQETQYF; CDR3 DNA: TGTGCTAGCAGCTTAGGGCCCCGGACTAGCGGGAGCTTATCGCAAGAGACCCAGTACTTC
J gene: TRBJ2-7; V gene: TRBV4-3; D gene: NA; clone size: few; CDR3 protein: CASSQARISSYEQYF; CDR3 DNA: TGCGCCAGCAGCCAAGCCCGTATAAGCTCCTACGAGCAGTACTTC
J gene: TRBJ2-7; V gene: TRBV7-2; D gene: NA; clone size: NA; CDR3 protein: CASSLAQEGPYEQYF; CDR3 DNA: TGTGCCAGCAGCTTGGCGCAGGAGGGGCCCTACGAGCAGTACTTC
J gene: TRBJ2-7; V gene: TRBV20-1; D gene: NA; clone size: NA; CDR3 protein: CSANRAGEQYF; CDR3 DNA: TGCAGTGCCAACAGGGCTGGGGAGCAGTACTTC
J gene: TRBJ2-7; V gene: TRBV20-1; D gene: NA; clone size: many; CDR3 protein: CSASMEGPSSYEQYF; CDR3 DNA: TGCAGTGCTTCAATGGAGGGCCCAAGCTCCTACGAGCAGTACTTC
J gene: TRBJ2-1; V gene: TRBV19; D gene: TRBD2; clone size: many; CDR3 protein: CASSIELAASYNEQFF; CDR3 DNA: TGTGCCAGTAGTATAGAACTAGCGGCTTCCTACAATGAGCAGTTCTTC
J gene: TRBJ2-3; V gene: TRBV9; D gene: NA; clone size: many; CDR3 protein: CASSVVGSGTDTQYF; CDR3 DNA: TGTGCCAGCAGCGTAGTGGGGAGCGGCACAGATACGCAGTATTTT
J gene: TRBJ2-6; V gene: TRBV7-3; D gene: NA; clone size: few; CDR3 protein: CASSIPRGNPSGSGANVLTF; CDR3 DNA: TGTGCCAGCAGCATCCCAAGGGGCAACCCGAGTGGTTCTGGGGCCAACGTCCTGACTTTC
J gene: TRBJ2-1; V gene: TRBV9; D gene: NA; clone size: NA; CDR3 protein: CASSGLPGLAMDEQFF; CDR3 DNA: TGTGCCAGCAGCGGGCTCCCGGGACTCGCTATGGATGAGCAGTTCTTC
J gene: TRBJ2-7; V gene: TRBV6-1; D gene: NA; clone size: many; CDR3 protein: CASSDRENYEQYF; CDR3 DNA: TGTGCCAGCAGTGACAGGGAAAACTACGAGCAGTACTTC
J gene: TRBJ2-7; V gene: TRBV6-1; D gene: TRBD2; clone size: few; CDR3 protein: CASRYNSGTSGGEQYF; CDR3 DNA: TGTGCCAGCAGGTATAATTCCGGGACTAGCGGAGGGGAGCAGTACTTC
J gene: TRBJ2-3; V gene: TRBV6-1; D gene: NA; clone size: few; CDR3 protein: CASMDGGRTDTQYF; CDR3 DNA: TGTGCCAGCATGGACGGCGGACGCACAGATACGCAGTATTTT
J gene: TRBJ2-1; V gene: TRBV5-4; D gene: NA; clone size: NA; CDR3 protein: CASSLVPHEQFF; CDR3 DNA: TGTGCCAGCAGCTTGGTACCCCATGAGCAGTTCTTC
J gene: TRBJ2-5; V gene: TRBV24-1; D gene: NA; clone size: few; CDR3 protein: CATSGQGKETQYF; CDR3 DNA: TGTGCCACCAGTGGGCAGGGAAAAGAGACCCAGTACTTC
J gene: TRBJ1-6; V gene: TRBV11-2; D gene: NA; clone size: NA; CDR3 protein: CASSLGGPDSPLHF; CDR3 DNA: TGTGCCAGCAGCTTAGGGGGGCCAGATTCACCCCTCCACTTT
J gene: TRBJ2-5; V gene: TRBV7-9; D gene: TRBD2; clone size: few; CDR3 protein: CASSGGLAGGPETQYF; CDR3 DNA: TGTGCCAGCAGCGGGGGACTAGCGGGAGGGCCAGAGACCCAGTACTTC
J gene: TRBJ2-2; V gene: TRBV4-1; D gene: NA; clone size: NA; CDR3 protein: CASSQDLDSSNTGELFF; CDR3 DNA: TGCGCCAGCAGCCAAGATCTAGACAGCTCGAACACCGGGGAGCTGTTTTTT
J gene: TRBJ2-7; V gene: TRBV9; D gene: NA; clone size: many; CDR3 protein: CASSVEGYEQYF; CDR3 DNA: TGTGCCAGCAGCGTAGAGGGATACGAGCAGTACTTC